A single sample is the source of the 22 T cell receptor beta chains below, sequenced in a study of cytomegalovirus exposure and HLA in healthy donors. The data were produced by immunoSEQ multiplex PCR, yet TCRdb's version contains in-frame clones alone and is incomplete. The sample includes about 70,000 clones, roughly 92% of them seen just once. What was sequenced was PBMCs. Every receptor here comes from a woman aged 18-29 years in good health and CMV-seropositive.

This chain links TRBV5-1 with TRBJ1-6; 9 nucleotides align to TRBD1. CDR1 and CDR2 (germline): SGHRS, YFSETQ. The junction had 9 bases not matched to a gene; V was cut back by 6 bases and J by 5 bases. This CDR3 comprises 16 residues. In DNA, the CDR3 is TGCGCCAGCAAACCCTCCGGGACAGGGAATAATTCACCCCTCCACTTT. Its translation: CASKPSGTGNNSPLHF.

The chain combines TRBV29-1 with TRBJ1-4; TRBD1 is a possible D gene (6 bases). The CDR3 runs 15 residues. Germline V gene data show CDR1 as SQVTM and CDR2 as ANQGSEA. V lost 4 bases and J 7 bases, leaving 19 bases between the germline ends. CDR3 nucleotide sequence: TGCAGCGTTGTGTCTAGGGGTCGCAGGGGTGAAAAACTGTTTTTT. Its protein product is CSVVSRGRRGEKLFF. Full variable domain (remainder filled in from reference TRBV29-1 and TRBJ1-4): SAVISQKPSRDICQRGTSLTIQCQVDSQVTMMFWYRQQPGQSLTLIATANQGSEATYESGFVIDKFPISRPNLTFSTLTVSNMSPEDSSIYLCSVVSRGRRGEKLFFGSGTQLSVL.

J is TRBJ1-1 and V is TRBV7-9; no clear D gene. The V end was cut by 0 bases, the J end by 1 base, with 6 bases between. This CDR3 has 14 residues. From germline, CDR1 is SEHNR and CDR2 FQNEAQ (reference sequence). The CDR3, as DNA: TGTGCCAGCAGCTTAGCGTGGCCGAACACTGAAGCTTTCTTT. This sequence encodes CASSLAWPNTEAFF. Filled out from reference TRBV7-9 and TRBJ1-1, the complete variable domain reads DTGVSQNPRHKITKRGQNVTFRCDPISEHNRLYWYRQTLGQGPEFLTYFQNEAQLEKSRLLSDRFSAERPKGSFSTLEIQRTEQGDSAMYLCASSLAWPNTEAFFGQGTRLTVV.

This chain uses TRBV27 with TRBJ1-1, with D tentatively TRBD1 (5 bases). The CDR3 contains 13 residues. The germline CDR1 and CDR2 sequences are MNHEY and SMNVEV (reference sequence). With 3 bases removed from V and 3 bases from J, the gap between germline ends came to 8 bases. For the CDR3, the DNA is TGTGCCAGCAGTTTCCAGGGTGACACTGAAGCTTTCTTT. Its protein product is CASSFQGDTEAFF.

The J gene is TRBJ1-1, the V gene TRBV30; D gene unclear. With 0 bases removed from V and 7 bases from J, the gap between germline ends came to 9 bases. Germline-derived CDR1 and CDR2 are GTSNPN and SVGIG (reference sequence). There are 12 residues in the CDR3. The DNA for the CDR3 is TGTGCCTGGAGTGTAGACTCCAATGAAGCTTTCTTT. This encodes CAWSVDSNEAFF. Full variable domain (rest looked up from reference TRBV30 and TRBJ1-1): SQTIHQWPATLVQPVGSPLSLECTVEGTSNPNLYWYRQAAGRGLQLLFYSVGIGQISSEVPQNLSASRPQDRQFILSSKKLLLSDSGFYLCAWSVDSNEAFFGQGTRLTVV.

The chain carries TRBV6-5 and TRBJ2-1; 7 bases map to TRBD2. CDR3 length: 13 amino acids. The junction had 3 bases not matched to a gene; V was cut back by 5 bases and J by 5 bases. Germline-derived CDR1 and CDR2 are MNHEY and SVGAGI. The CDR3 sequence is CASSRTSNNEQFF. The DNA for the CDR3 is TGTGCCAGCAGTCGGACTAGTAACAATGAGCAGTTCTTC.

Here the CDR3 reads CASSQDGEGTGNTIYF. Written as DNA, the CDR3 is TGTGCCAGCAGCCAAGATGGGGAGGGAACTGGAAACACCATATATTTT. The genes are TRBV14 and TRBJ1-3; D unresolved. The CDR3 covers 16 residues. Per the germline V gene, CDR1 is SGHDN and CDR2 is FVKESK. V was pared by 0 bases and J by 2 bases, with 11 bases between.

CDR3 amino acids: CASTYSYNSPLHF. The CDR3 DNA reads TGTGCCAGCACTTACTCCTATAATTCACCCCTCCACTTT. This chain joins TRBV2 and TRBJ1-6; D remains unclear. The CDR3 totals 13 residues. Germline V gives CDR1 SNHLY, CDR2 FYNNEI. V lost 7 bases, J lost 0 bases, and 4 bases lay in between.

This clone was observed once. V and J are TRBV5-1 and TRBJ2-1; 9 bases are a match to TRBD1. The germline V gene has CDR1 SGHRS and CDR2 YFSETQ. V gave up 2 bases and J gave up 0 bases; unmatched junction bases: 9. This CDR3 region has 18 residues. CDR3 sequence: CASSFPPGQGFSYNEQFF. The CDR3 bases are TGCGCCAGCAGCTTCCCACCGGGACAGGGTTTCTCCTACAATGAGCAGTTCTTC.

The V and J genes are TRBV11-2 and TRBJ2-7, with 9 bases identical to TRBD1. The trim removed 5 bases at V and 3 bases at J, leaving 11 bases unmatched. CDR3 length: 16 amino acids. Per the germline V gene, CDR1 is SGHAT and CDR2 is FQNNGV. This chain's CDR3 is CASSHNAGTGFYEQYF. CDR3 DNA sequence: TGTGCCAGCAGCCACAACGCCGGGACAGGGTTCTACGAGCAGTACTTC.

The genes are TRBV5-1 and TRBJ2-3; no definite D call. This CDR3 has 13 amino acids. Germline CDR1 SGHRS, CDR2 YFSETQ. Trimming removed 0 bases from V and 5 bases from J, with 7 bases in between. CDR3 sequence reads: CASSLELIDTQYF. In nucleotides, the CDR3 is TGCGCCAGCAGCTTGGAACTTATAGATACGCAGTATTTT.

This chain uses TRBV2 with TRBJ2-2, with 8 nucleotides matching TRBD2. Trimming cost V 6 bases and J 7 bases; bases outside gene matches: 7. The V gene's germline CDR1 is SNHLY and CDR2 FYNNEI. The CDR3 is made up of 14 amino acids. CDR3 residues: CASRASGSNGELFF. The DNA of the CDR3 is TGTGCCAGCAGAGCGAGCGGGAGCAACGGGGAGCTGTTTTTT.

This sequence joins TRBV27 and TRBJ1-2, with 9 positions matching TRBD1. CDR3 size: 15 residues. Trimming cost V 5 bases and J 7 bases; bases outside gene matches: 11. Germline CDR1 reads MNHEY; CDR2 reads SMNVEV (reference sequence). DNA of the CDR3: TGTGCCAGCAGTACCCGGGACAGGGTCATCGGTGGCTACACCTTC. Translated: CASSTRDRVIGGYTF.

The chain employs TRBV6-6 and TRBJ2-5, with D possibly matching TRBD2 (5 bases). V lost 1 base, J lost 0 bases, and 9 bases lay in between. The CDR3 length is 15 residues. Germline V gene data show CDR1 as MNHNY and CDR2 as SVGAGI (reference sequence). The CDR3 nucleotides read TGTGCCAGCAGTTACTTTGGACTGAACCAAGAGACCCAGTACTTC. Translated: CASSYFGLNQETQYF.

The chain is built from TRBV7-9 and TRBJ1-1; the D gene is possibly TRBD1 (6 bases). This CDR3 comprises 15 residues. The germline V and J ends were trimmed by 5 bases and 0 bases, with 13 bases remaining between them. Per germline, CDR1 SEHNR and CDR2 FQNEAQ (reference sequence). The CDR3 DNA follows: TGTGCCAGCAGCGACCACAGGGATTTGAACACTGAAGCTTTCTTT. It codes for CASSDHRDLNTEAFF.

In DNA form, the CDR3 reads TGTGCCAGCAGCGTCAGGGGGGCGATAACCTACGAGCAGTACTTC. Translating gives CASSVRGAITYEQYF. V and J are TRBV7-8 and TRBJ2-7; TRBD1 is a possible D gene (7 bases). Germline V gives CDR1 SGHVS, CDR2 FQNEAQ. Trimming removed 5 bases from V and 2 bases from J, with 16 bases in between. The length of the CDR3 is 15 residues.

The chain combines TRBV5-5 with TRBJ2-3, with no clear D. The CDR3 sequence is 11 residues long. Germline values: CDR1 SGHKS, CDR2 YYEKEE (reference sequence). V gave up 0 bases and J gave up 7 bases, with 3 bases separating them. In DNA form, the CDR3 reads TGTGCCAGCAGCTTGGCCTATACGCAGTATTTT. Translation gives CASSLAYTQYF. The complete variable domain, with remaining parts taken from reference TRBV5-5 and TRBJ2-3, reads DAGVTQSPTHLIKTRGQQVTLRCSPISGHKSVSWYQQVLGQGPQFIFQYYEKEERGRGNFPDRFSARQFPNYSSELNVNALLLGDSALYLCASSLAYTQYFGPGTRLTVL.

V gene TRBV18 combines with J gene TRBJ2-3; TRBD2 is a possible D gene (5 bases). V dropped 6 bases and J dropped 5 bases, with 15 bases sitting between them. This CDR3 region has 14 residues. Germline lookup yields CDR1 KGHSH and CDR2 LQKENI. The CDR3 protein is CASSNTGVGDTQYF. As DNA, the CDR3 is TGTGCCAGCTCCAACACCGGGGTGGGAGATACGCAGTATTTT.

The genes are TRBV27 and TRBJ1-1; TRBD1 agrees at 10 bases. This CDR3 contains 16 residues. CDR1 is MNHEY, CDR2 SMNVEV, per germline (reference sequence). Unmatched junction bases numbered 11, after V lost 6 bases and J lost 4 bases. CDR3 coding DNA: TGTGCCAGCAGGGGACAGGGGTTAATATCGGGCACTGAAGCTTTCTTT. It is translated as CASRGQGLISGTEAFF.

V usage is TRBV14 and J usage is TRBJ1-2; TRBD1 aligns across 7 bases. The ends lost 4 bases at V and 6 bases at J; junction bases unmatched: 11. The CDR3 spans 15 residues. The germline CDR1 and CDR2 sequences are SGHDN and FVKESK. The chain's CDR3 is CASSRNPTGLNGYTF. As DNA, the CDR3 is TGTGCCAGCAGCCGTAATCCGACAGGGCTAAATGGCTACACCTTC. Looking up the rest from reference TRBV14 and TRBJ1-2 gives the full variable domain: EAGVTQFPSHSVIEKGQTVTLRCDPISGHDNLYWYRRVMGKEIKFLLHFVKESKQDESGMPNNRFLAERTGGTYSTLKVQPAELEDSGVYFCASSRNPTGLNGYTFGSGTRLTVV.

The chain carries TRBV7-6 and TRBJ2-7; TRBD1 might be the D (6 bases). Germline-derived CDR1 and CDR2 are SGHVS and FNYEAQ. This CDR3 is built from 15 residues. The V end was cut by 1 base, the J end by 2 bases, with 12 bases between. The CDR3 DNA is TGTGCCAGCAGCTTAGAAGGGACACCAACCTACGAGCAGTACTTC. This encodes CASSLEGTPTYEQYF.

The CDR3 protein is CAWTGGGFNSPLHF. CDR3 bases: TGTGCCTGGACAGGGGGCGGCTTCAATTCACCCCTCCACTTT. The gene calls are TRBV30 and TRBJ1-6, with TRBD1 matching 8 bases. Trimming took 4 bases from V and 7 from J; bases not matched to a gene: 6. The germline gives CDR1 GTSNPN, CDR2 SVGIG (reference sequence). This CDR3 is 14 amino acids long. Based on the CDR3 plus reference TRBV30 and TRBJ1-6, the full variable domain is SQTIHQWPATLVQPVGSPLSLECTVEGTSNPNLYWYRQAAGRGLQLLFYSVGIGQISSEVPQNLSASRPQDRQFILSSKKLLLSDSGFYLCAWTGGGFNSPLHFGNGTRLTVT.